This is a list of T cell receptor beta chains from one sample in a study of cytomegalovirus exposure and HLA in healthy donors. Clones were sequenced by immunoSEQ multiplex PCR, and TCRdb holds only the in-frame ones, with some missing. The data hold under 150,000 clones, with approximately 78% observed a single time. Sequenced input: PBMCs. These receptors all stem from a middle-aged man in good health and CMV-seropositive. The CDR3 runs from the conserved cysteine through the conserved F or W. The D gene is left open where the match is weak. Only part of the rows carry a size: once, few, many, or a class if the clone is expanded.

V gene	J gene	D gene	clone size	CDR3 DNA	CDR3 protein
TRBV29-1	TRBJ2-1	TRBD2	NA	TGCAGCGTCGTCGCAGCGGGAGGGTCCTACAATGAGCAGTTCTTC	CSVVAAGGSYNEQFF
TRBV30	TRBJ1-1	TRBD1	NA	TGTGCCTGGAGTCGGGACAGTCTTGCTTCTGGTAAGGCTTTCTTT	CAWSRDSLASGKAFF
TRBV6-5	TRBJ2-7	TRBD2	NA	TGTGCCAGCAGAAGGACTAGCGGGCCTACGAAGCAGTACTTC	CASRRTSGPTKQYF
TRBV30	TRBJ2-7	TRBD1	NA	TGTGCCTGGAGTGATGGACAGGGGGCGCCCGAGCAGTACTTC	CAWSDGQGAPEQYF
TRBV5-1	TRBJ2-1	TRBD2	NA	TGCGCCAGCAGCTTGTCGGGGACTAGCGGGATCTCCTACAATGAGCAGTTCTTC	CASSLSGTSGISYNEQFF
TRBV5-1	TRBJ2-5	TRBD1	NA	TGCGCCAGCAGCCGTGACAGGGTCAAGACCCAGTACTTC	CASSRDRVKTQYF
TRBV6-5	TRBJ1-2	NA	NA	TGTGCCAGCAGTTACTCTTCAGGCGCCTATGGCTACACCTTC	CASSYSSGAYGYTF
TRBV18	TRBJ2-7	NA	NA	TGTGCCAGCTCAAGCCCCAACTCCTACGAGCAGTACTTC	CASSSPNSYEQYF
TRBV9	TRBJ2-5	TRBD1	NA	TGTGCCAGCAGCTCGCGCCCAGGGACAGGCCAAGAGACCCAGTACTTC	CASSSRPGTGQETQYF
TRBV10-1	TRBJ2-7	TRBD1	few	TGCGCCAGCAGCAACGCGGGACAGGGGATTTACGAGCAGTACTTC	CASSNAGQGIYEQYF
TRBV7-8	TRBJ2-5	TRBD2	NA	TGTGCCAGCAGCCTTTCTTGGACTAGCACCGAGACCCAGTACTTC	CASSLSWTSTETQYF
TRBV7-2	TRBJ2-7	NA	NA	TGTGCCAGCAGCTTAGATAGCGAGTGGGGCTACGAGCAGTACTTC	CASSLDSEWGYEQYF
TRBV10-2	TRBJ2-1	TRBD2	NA	TGCGCCAGCAGTGAGTACGGACTAGCGGGAGGAGGGCAGTTCTTC	CASSEYGLAGGGQFF
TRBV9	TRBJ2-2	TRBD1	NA	TGTGCCAGCAGCCCACCGGGACAGGGGGCCACCGGGGAGCTGTTTTTT	CASSPPGQGATGELFF
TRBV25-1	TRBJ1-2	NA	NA	TGTGCCAGCAGTGACAGGGTCTATGGCTACACCTTC	CASSDRVYGYTF
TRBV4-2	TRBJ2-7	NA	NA	TGTGCCAGCAGCCAAGATCTCGCCTACGAGCAGTACTTC	CASSQDLAYEQYF
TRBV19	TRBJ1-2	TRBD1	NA	TGTGCCAGTAGCGGGACAGGGGGCTCCTATGGCTACACCTTC	CASSGTGGSYGYTF
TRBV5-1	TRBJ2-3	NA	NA	TGCGCCAGCAGCGAGGAGGCAGATACGCAGTATTTT	CASSEEADTQYF
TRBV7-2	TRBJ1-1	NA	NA	TGTGCCAGCAGCTTAAACAGCCACCCTTACGAAGCTTTCTTT	CASSLNSHPYEAFF
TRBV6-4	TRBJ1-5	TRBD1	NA	TGTGCCAGCAGTGACTCCCCGACAGGGATGCCCGGTTTCCCTCAGCCCCAGCATTTT	CASSDSPTGMPGFPQPQHF
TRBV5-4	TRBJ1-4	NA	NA	TGTGCCAGCAGCCAAACCGGGGTGGGAGGGTACGAAAAACTGTTTTTT	CASSQTGVGGYEKLFF
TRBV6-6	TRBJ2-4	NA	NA	TGTGCCAGCAGTTACTCATCCGTAGCCAAAAACATTCAGTACTTC	CASSYSSVAKNIQYF
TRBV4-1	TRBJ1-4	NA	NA	TGCGCCAGCAGCTCCGGGACTAATGAAAAACTGTTTTTT	CASSSGTNEKLFF
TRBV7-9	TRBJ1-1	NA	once	TGTGCCAGCAGTCCAGGGGCCACTGAAGCTTTCTTT	CASSPGATEAFF
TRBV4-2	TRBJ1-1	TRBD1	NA	TGTGCCAGCAGCCCGACCGGGACAGGAGTCAAAGGCACTGAAGCTTTCTTT	CASSPTGTGVKGTEAFF
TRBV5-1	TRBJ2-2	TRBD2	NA	TGCGCCAGCAGCTACATAGCGGGAGGGAACACCGGGGAGCTGTTTTTT	CASSYIAGGNTGELFF
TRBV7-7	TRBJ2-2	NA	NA	TGTGCCAGCAGCTTAAACGACAGACAGAACACCGGGGAGCTGTTTTTT	CASSLNDRQNTGELFF
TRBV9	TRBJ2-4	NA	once	TGTGCCAGCAGCGTATCAGGGGTCAAAAACATTCAGTACTTC	CASSVSGVKNIQYF
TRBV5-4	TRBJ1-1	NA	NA	TGTGCCAGCAGCTTGGAGGGGACTCAAGCTTTCTTT	CASSLEGTQAFF
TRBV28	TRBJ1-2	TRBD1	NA	TGTGCCAGCAGTCAGGGGGCATACTATGGCTACACCTTC	CASSQGAYYGYTF
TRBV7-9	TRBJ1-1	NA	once	TGTTCCAGCAGCTTAGTGGTGGCGGGGGCCGAGGCTTTCTTT	CSSSLVVAGAEAFF
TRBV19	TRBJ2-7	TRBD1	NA	TGTGCCAGTAGTACGCGACAGGGAAACTCCTACGAGCAGTACTTC	CASSTRQGNSYEQYF
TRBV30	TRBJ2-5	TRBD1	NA	TGTGCCTGGAGTCGGGACAGTCAAGAGACCCAGTACTTC	CAWSRDSQETQYF
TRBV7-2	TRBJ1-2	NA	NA	TGTGCCAGCAGCTTAAGGGATGGGGGGGCGCAACCACAAGGATTC	CASSLRDGGAQPQGF
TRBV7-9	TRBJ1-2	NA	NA	TGTTCCAGCAGCTTAGACAGGAAGGGGGGCTACACCTTC	CSSSLDRKGGYTF
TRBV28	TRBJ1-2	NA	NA	TGTGCCAGCATGGTAGCTAACTATGGCTACACCTTC	CASMVANYGYTF
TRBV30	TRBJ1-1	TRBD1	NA	TGTGCCTGGAGTAAGGGACAGGTGAGGGCCACTGAAGCTTTCTTT	CAWSKGQVRATEAFF
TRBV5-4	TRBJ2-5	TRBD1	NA	TGTGCCAGCAGCCTCCGGGACAGGCCCCAAGAGACCCAGTACTTC	CASSLRDRPQETQYF
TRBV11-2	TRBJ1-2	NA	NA	TGTGCCAGCAGCTTAAACCGCGGCAGGGACTATGGCTACACCTTC	CASSLNRGRDYGYTF
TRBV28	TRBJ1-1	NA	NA	TGTGCCAGCAGTTTCCCCCAGGGGAGAACTGAAGCTTTCTTT	CASSFPQGRTEAFF
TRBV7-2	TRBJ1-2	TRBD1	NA	TGTGCCAGCAGCTCCGCCTCAGGGGGAAACTATGGCTACACCTTC	CASSSASGGNYGYTF
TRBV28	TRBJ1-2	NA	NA	TGTGCCAGCACCATAGCGGCTAACTATGGCTACACCTTC	CASTIAANYGYTF
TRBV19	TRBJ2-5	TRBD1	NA	TGTGCCAGTAGCAAATGGGGACAGGGGGCGGCGGAGACCCAGTACTTC	CASSKWGQGAAETQYF
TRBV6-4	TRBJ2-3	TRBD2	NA	TGTGCCAGCAGCCCTGGGGGGGAGGATACGCAGTATTTT	CASSPGGEDTQYF
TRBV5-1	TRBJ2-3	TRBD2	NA	TGCGCCAGCAGCTTGGCTAGCGGGAGATGGGATACGCAGTATTTT	CASSLASGRWDTQYF
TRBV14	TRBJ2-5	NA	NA	TGTGCCAGCAGCCACCGGACTCAAGAGACCCAGTACTTC	CASSHRTQETQYF
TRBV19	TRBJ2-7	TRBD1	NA	TGTGCCAGTAGCGTGTTGGTCGGGACAGATGCCTACGAGCAGTACTTC	CASSVLVGTDAYEQYF
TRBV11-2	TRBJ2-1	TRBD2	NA	TGTGCCAGCATTCCGGGCGGGAGACGGAATGAGCAGTTCTTC	CASIPGGRRNEQFF
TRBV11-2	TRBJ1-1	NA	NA	TGTGCCAGCAGCTTAGACGTCAGGCTTGAAGCTTTCTTT	CASSLDVRLEAFF
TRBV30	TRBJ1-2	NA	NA	TGTGCCTACCCAGAGGGAGAAGGCTACACCTTC	CAYPEGEGYTF
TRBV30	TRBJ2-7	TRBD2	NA	TGTGCCTGGAGGGGTCTAGCGGGAGACCCGGGGGAGCAGTACTTC	CAWRGLAGDPGEQYF
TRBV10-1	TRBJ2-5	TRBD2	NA	TGCGCCAGCAGCGAGGCTAGCGGGAACCAAGAGACCCAGTACTTC	CASSEASGNQETQYF
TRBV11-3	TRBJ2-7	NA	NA	TGTGCCAGCAGCCTAGGATCAGGGCTGGGGGAGCAGTACTTC	CASSLGSGLGEQYF
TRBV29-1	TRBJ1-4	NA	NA	TGCAGCGTTGAACGGCAGGGCGAGGAAAAACTGTTTTTT	CSVERQGEEKLFF
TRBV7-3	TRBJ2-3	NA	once	TGTGCCAGCAGCCCCTCTGGGGGGAGTCCGACAGATACGCAGTATTTT	CASSPSGGSPTDTQYF